The clone carrying this T cell receptor beta chain was picked up many times. The antigen is unknown. TCR beta CDR3 regions were amplified from RNA. TCR CDR3 underwent first-round RT-PCR with the HTBI primer set. TCRdb re-called the multiplex PCR reads through MiXCR, storing one row per CDR3 protein. The table lists 500,000 to 750,000 distinct CDR3 sequences, 11% to 15% of them singletons, with less than 9% in the top ten. V lost 6 bases to trimming and J lost 5 bases; unmatched junction nucleotides: 9. The germline V gene has CDR1 MNHNS and CDR2 SASEGT. This CDR3 spans 15 amino acids. This specimen belongs to a study of T cells in Graves' hyperthyroidism and ophthalmopathy. Study results and caveats: Stable hyperthyroidism was told apart from ophthalmopathy by a model built on 13 V-J features.

Under 3 months was the duration of disease in ophthalmopathy patients, who also had a Clinical Activity Score of at least 3 and a NOSPECS grade of at least 4. Researchers barred patients who had uncontrolled infection, other autoimmune disease, pregnancy or lactation. The diagnostic basis comprised clinical symptoms, serum thyroxine and TRAb, thyroid ultrasound and orbital computed tomography. The V and J genes are TRBV6-1 and TRBJ2-7; TRBD1 matches 11 bases. The TCR originated in a woman younger than 35 with Graves' ophthalmopathy. The sequenced sample consisted of blood. The CDR3 loop reads CASRVLGQGANEQYF. The CDR3, as DNA: TGTGCCAGCAGGGTGCTCGGACAGGGGGCGAACGAGCAGTACTTC.